This T cell receptor (beta chain) derives from a study of shared clonotypes between healthy human individuals. General study results and limits: Rarefaction demonstrated incomplete sorted-subset sequencing despite large depth. Clonotype sharing among the donors was expected to vary with sequencing depth. Generally, naive subsets came out with larger estimated richness than memory subsets.

Sorted-subset replicate PCR reactions contained approximately 190 ng DNA, corresponding to 29,000 or so T cell genomes. The data were produced by immunoSEQ multiplex PCR, yet TCRdb's version contains in-frame clones alone and is incomplete. The profile shows hundreds of thousands of clones, around 73% of them singletons. Worth noting for this clone: Its target is not known.

CDR1 and CDR2 from the germline V gene are SGDLS and YYNGEE. The CDR3 loop spans 15 amino acids. V dropped 4 bases and J dropped 3; count of bases not matched to a gene: 6. The source material was memory CD4+ T cells sorted from blood. Subset: CD45RA-negative fraction. The receptor was derived from a woman in her 30s in good health. This chain links TRBV9 with TRBJ2-1; 8 positions match TRBD2. The CDR3 loop is CASSKSSGIYNEQFF. DNA of the CDR3: TGTGCCAGCAGCAAAAGTAGCGGGATCTACAATGAGCAGTTCTTC.